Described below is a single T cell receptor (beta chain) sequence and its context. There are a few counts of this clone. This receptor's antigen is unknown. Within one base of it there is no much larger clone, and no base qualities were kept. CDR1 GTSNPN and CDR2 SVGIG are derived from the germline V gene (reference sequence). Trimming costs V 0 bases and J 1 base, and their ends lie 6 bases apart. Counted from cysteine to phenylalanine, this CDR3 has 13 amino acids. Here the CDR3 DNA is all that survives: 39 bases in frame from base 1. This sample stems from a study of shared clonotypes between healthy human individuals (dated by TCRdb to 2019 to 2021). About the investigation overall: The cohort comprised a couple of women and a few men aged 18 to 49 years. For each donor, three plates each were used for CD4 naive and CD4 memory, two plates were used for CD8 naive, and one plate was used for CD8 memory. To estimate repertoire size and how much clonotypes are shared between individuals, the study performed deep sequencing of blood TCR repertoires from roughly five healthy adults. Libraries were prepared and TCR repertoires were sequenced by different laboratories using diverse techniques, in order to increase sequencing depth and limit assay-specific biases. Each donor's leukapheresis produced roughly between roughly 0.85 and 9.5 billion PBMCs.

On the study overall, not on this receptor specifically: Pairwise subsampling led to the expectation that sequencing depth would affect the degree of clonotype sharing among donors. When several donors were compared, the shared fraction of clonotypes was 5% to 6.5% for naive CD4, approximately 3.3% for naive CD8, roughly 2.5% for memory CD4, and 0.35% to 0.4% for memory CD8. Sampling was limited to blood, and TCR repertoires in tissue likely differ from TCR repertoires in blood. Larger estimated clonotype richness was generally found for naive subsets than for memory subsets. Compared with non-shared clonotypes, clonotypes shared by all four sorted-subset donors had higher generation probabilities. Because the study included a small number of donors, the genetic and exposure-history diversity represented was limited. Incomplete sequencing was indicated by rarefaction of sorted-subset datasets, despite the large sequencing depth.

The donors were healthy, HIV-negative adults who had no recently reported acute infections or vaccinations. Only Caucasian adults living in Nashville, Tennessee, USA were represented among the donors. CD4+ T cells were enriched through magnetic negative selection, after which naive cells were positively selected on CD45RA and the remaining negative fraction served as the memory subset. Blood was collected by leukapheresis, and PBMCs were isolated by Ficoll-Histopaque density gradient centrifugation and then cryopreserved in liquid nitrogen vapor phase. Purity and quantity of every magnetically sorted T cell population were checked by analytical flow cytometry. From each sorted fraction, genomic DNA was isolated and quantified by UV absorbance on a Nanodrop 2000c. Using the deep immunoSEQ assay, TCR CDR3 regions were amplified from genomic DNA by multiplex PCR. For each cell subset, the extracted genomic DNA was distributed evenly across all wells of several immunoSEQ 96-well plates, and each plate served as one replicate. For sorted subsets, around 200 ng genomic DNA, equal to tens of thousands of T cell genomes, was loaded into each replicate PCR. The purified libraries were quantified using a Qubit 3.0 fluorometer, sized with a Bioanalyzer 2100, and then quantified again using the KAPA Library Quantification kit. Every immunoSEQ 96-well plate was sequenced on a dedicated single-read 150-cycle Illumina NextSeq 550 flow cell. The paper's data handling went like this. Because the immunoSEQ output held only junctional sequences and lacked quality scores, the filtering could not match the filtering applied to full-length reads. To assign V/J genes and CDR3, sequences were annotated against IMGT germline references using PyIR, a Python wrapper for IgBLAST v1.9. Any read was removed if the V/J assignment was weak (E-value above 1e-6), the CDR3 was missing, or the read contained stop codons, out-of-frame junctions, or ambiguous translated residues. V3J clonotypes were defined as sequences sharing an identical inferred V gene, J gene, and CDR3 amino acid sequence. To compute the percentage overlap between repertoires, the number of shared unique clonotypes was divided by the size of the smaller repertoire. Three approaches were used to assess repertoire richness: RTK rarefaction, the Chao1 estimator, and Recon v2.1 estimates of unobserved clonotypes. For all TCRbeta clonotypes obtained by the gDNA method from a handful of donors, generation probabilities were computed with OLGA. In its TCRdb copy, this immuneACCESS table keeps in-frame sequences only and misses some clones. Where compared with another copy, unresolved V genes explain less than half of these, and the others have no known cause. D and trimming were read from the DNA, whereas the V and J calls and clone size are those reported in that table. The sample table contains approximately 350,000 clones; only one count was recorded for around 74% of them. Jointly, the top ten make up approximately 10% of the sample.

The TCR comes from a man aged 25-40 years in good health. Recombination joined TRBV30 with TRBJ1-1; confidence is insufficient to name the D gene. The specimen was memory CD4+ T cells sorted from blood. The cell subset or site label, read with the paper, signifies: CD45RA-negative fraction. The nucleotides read TGTGCCTGGAGTGTACGGAGGAACACTGAAGCTTTCTTT. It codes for CAWSVRRNTEAFF.